The 23 T cell receptor beta chains below come from one sample, sequenced in a study of blood T cell repertoires in COVID-19. Clones were read by immunoSEQ multiplex PCR, and TCRdb kept only the in-frame ones, dropping some. The sample contains approximately 150,000 clones, around 80% of which appear only once. Sequenced input: peripheral blood. The receptors shown here come from a man between 65 and 85 years old who had recovered from COVID-19.

The chain is built from TRBV27 and TRBJ1-5; TRBD1 matches at 9 bases. Per germline, CDR1 MNHEY and CDR2 SMNVEV (reference sequence). CDR3 length: 14 residues. The V segment lost 3 bases and the J segment 4 bases; nucleotides outside the gene matches: 1. The CDR3 is CASSLGTGNQPQHF. In DNA form, the CDR3 reads TGTGCCAGCAGTTTGGGGACAGGGAATCAGCCCCAGCATTTT.

This sequence joins TRBV5-1 and TRBJ2-7; 8 nucleotides align to TRBD1. The CDR3 spans 14 residues. Losses at the gene ends were 5 bases for V and 3 bases for J; bases not matched to a gene: 7. CDR1 is SGHRS, CDR2 YFSETQ, per germline. The CDR3 DNA sequence: TGCGCCAGCAGTGGACAGGGAGGATTCTACGAGCAGTACTTC. This encodes CASSGQGGFYEQYF. The variable domain in full, completed from reference TRBV5-1 and TRBJ2-7, reads KAGVTQTPRYLIKTRGQQVTLSCSPISGHRSVSWYQQTPGQGLQFLFEYFSETQRNKGNFPGRFSGRQFSNSRSEMNVSTLELGDSALYLCASSGQGGFYEQYFGPGTRLTVT.

The V call is TRBV5-4, the J call TRBJ2-5; the match to TRBD1 covers 8 bases. The J segment lost 1 base and the V segment lost 4 bases, leaving 6 bases of the junction unmatched. The CDR3 is 15 residues long. CDR1 is SGHNT and CDR2 is YYREEE in the germline V gene (reference sequence). The CDR3 loop is CASSMRQGPQETQYF. The CDR3 DNA reads TGTGCCAGCAGCATGAGACAGGGGCCCCAAGAGACCCAGTACTTC. The entire variable domain, with the rest obtained from reference TRBV5-4 and TRBJ2-5, is as follows: ETGVTQSPTHLIKTRGQQVTLRCSSQSGHNTVSWYQQALGQGPQFIFQYYREEENGRGNFPPRFSGLQFPNYSSELNVNALELDDSALYLCASSMRQGPQETQYFGPGTRLLVL.

This clone was recorded a few times. The chain couples TRBV5-4 to TRBJ2-5, with 7 bases that match TRBD2. V was clipped by 3 bases and J by 1 base; unmatched bases: 9. Germline lookup yields CDR1 SGHNT and CDR2 YYREEE (reference sequence). There are 16 residues in the CDR3. CDR3 in amino acids: CASSWQRDRGQETQYF. The CDR3 region has the DNA TGTGCCAGCAGCTGGCAGCGGGATCGGGGCCAAGAGACCCAGTACTTC.

This chain uses TRBV29-1 with TRBJ2-1, with D perhaps matching TRBD2 (6 bases). In germline, CDR1 is SQVTM, CDR2 ANQGSEA. Trimming took 5 bases from V and 8 from J, leaving 16 bases between them. The length of the CDR3 is 13 residues. CDR3 sequence (DNA): TGCAGCGTTTTGGAGGGGTCCTTTGATGAGCAGTTCTTC. It translates to CSVLEGSFDEQFF.

The chain couples TRBV27 to TRBJ2-7; no clear D gene. The germline V gene has CDR1 MNHEY and CDR2 SMNVEV (reference sequence). The CDR3 is 13 residues long. Trimming stripped 6 bases from V and 1 base from J, with 10 bases between. CDR3 DNA sequence: TGTGCCAGCAGCCCACCTAGTTCCTACGAGCAGTACTTC. Its protein is CASSPPSSYEQYF.

CDR3 DNA: TGTGCCAGCAGTGAGGGGCGGGAGGGGGACAATGAGCAGTTCTTC. The encoded protein is CASSEGREGDNEQFF. V gene TRBV2 combines with J gene TRBJ2-1, with 9 bases lining up with TRBD2. The J segment lost 5 bases and the V segment lost 3 bases, leaving 5 bases of the junction unmatched. The CDR3 is 15 amino acids. CDR1 and CDR2 (germline): SNHLY, FYNNEI.

CDR3 amino acids: CSAGQGDQPQHF. CDR3 sequence (DNA): TGCAGCGCTGGACAGGGGGATCAGCCCCAGCATTTT. The V call is TRBV29-1, the J call TRBJ1-5; the match to TRBD1 covers 10 bases. Germline-derived CDR1 and CDR2 are SQVTM and ANQGSEA. V shed 7 bases, J shed 5 bases, and the junction held 2 bases outside the gene matches. The CDR3 is made up of 12 amino acids. Using reference TRBV29-1 and TRBJ1-5 for the parts outside the CDR3, the full variable domain is SAVISQKPSRDICQRGTSLTIQCQVDSQVTMMFWYRQQPGQSLTLIATANQGSEATYESGFVIDKFPISRPNLTFSTLTVSNMSPEDSSIYLCSAGQGDQPQHFGDGTRLSIL.

The chain employs TRBV5-6 and TRBJ2-3; D is possibly TRBD1 (5 bases). Trimming left V 1 base short and J 2 bases short, with 11 bases between. Germline values: CDR1 SGHDT, CDR2 YYEEEE. This CDR3 is 15 amino acids long. This CDR3 reads CASSLIRGITDTQYF. CDR3 sequence (DNA): TGTGCCAGCAGCTTGATTAGGGGAATCACAGATACGCAGTATTTT.

The chain is built from TRBV7-9 and TRBJ2-2; 9 bases map to TRBD2. Trimming removed 3 bases from V and 3 bases from J; junction bases left unmatched: 2. Germline CDR1 is SEHNR and CDR2 is FQNEAQ (reference sequence). CDR3 length: 15 amino acids. The CDR3 DNA reads as TGTGCCAGCAGCTTGCCTAGCGGGGACACCGGGGAGCTGTTTTTT. Translated, it gives CASSLPSGDTGELFF.

The rearrangement uses TRBV7-9 and TRBJ1-4; D gene unclear. There are 15 residues in the CDR3. The V gene's germline CDR1 is SEHNR and CDR2 FQNEAQ (reference sequence). V was cut by 5 bases and J by 0 bases, with 10 bases left in between. The CDR3 loop is CASSPRVATNEKLFF. For the CDR3, the DNA is TGTGCCAGCAGCCCCCGGGTTGCAACTAATGAAAAACTGTTTTTT.

CDR3 residues: CASSLDGRAGTGELFF. CDR3 nucleotide sequence: TGTGCCAGCAGCTTAGACGGGAGGGCCGGGACCGGGGAGCTGTTTTTT. This sequence joins TRBV7-2 and TRBJ2-2, with TRBD2 identical over 8 bases. CDR3 length equals 16 residues. V gave up 1 base and J gave up 5 bases; unmatched junction bases: 6. The V gene's germline CDR1 is SGHTA and CDR2 FQGNSA. Complete variable domain (other parts from reference TRBV7-2 and TRBJ2-2): GAGVSQSPSNKVTEKGKDVELRCDPISGHTALYWYRQSLGQGLEFLIYFQGNSAPDKSGLPSDRFSAERTGGSVSTLTIQRTQQEDSAVYLCASSLDGRAGTGELFFGEGSRLTVL.

This clone has a single count. The chain couples TRBV3-1 (or the pseudogene TRBV3-2) to TRBJ2-5, with TRBD1 identical over 7 bases. J was trimmed by 2 bases and V by 4 bases; bases with no gene match: 10. This CDR3 comprises 16 residues. Germline loops: CDR1 LGHDT, CDR2 YNNKEL (reference sequence). CDR3 nucleotide sequence: TGTGCCAGCAGCCCCCGGACAGGTAACTTGCAAGAGACCCAGTACTTC. This gives the protein CASSPRTGNLQETQYF.

The genes are TRBV10-3 and TRBJ2-3; no firm D call. The germline V and J ends were trimmed by 4 bases and 1 base, with 9 bases remaining between them. Per the germline V gene, CDR1 is ENHRY and CDR2 is SYGVKD. This CDR3 has 14 residues. This CDR3 reads CAISAYPGTDTQYF. The CDR3 nucleotides read TGTGCCATCAGTGCGTACCCGGGCACAGATACGCAGTATTTT.

This chain links TRBV3-1 (or the pseudogene TRBV3-2) with TRBJ2-3; tentative D call: TRBD2 (5 bases). Germline CDR1 LGHDT, CDR2 YNNKEL (reference sequence). The CDR3 is 15 amino acids. V was clipped by 4 bases and J by 10 bases, with 21 bases between them. Here the CDR3 reads CASSPSGTPQEAQYF. In DNA, the CDR3 is TGTGCCAGCAGCCCGTCCGGAACGCCTCAGGAGGCGCAGTATTTT.

The gene calls are TRBV2 and TRBJ1-6; perhaps TRBD1 as D (5 bases). Germline CDR1 SNHLY, CDR2 FYNNEI. V was cut by 4 bases and J by 6 bases, with 10 bases left in between. The length of the CDR3 is 14 residues. The CDR3 loop is CASSAQAFNSPLHF. In nucleotides, the CDR3 is TGTGCCAGCAGTGCACAGGCCTTTAATTCACCCCTCCACTTT.

The rearrangement links TRBV30 to TRBJ2-5; 7 nucleotides agree with TRBD2. CDR3 size: 13 residues. V was clipped by 4 bases and J by 5 bases; unmatched bases: 7. CDR1 is GTSNPN and CDR2 is SVGIG in the germline V gene (reference sequence). CDR3 sequence (DNA): TGTGCCTGGAAACGGGGGGATTTTGAGACCCAGTACTTC. Amino acids: CAWKRGDFETQYF.

The J gene is TRBJ2-2, the V gene TRBV12-3 or TRBV12-4; unclear D gene. Trimming stripped 7 bases from V and 6 bases from J, with 9 bases between. This CDR3 comprises 12 residues. The CDR3, as DNA: TGTGCCAGCATTAGTCGGTCCGGGGAGCTGTTTTTT. It translates to CASISRSGELFF.

CDR3 nucleotide sequence: TGTGCCAGCAGCCCCCTGGGGATAGCGGGGAGCACAGATACGCAGTATTTT. It yields the protein CASSPLGIAGSTDTQYF. The chain carries TRBV9 and TRBJ2-3, with 8 bases matching TRBD2. The V and J ends lost 4 bases and 0 bases, in that order; junction bases with no gene match: 10. The CDR3 is 17 amino acids. Germline loops: CDR1 SGDLS, CDR2 YYNGEE.

This clone was observed a few times. The rearrangement uses TRBV5-1 and TRBJ2-7; D remains unclear. The CDR3 is 16 residues long. Trimming stripped 0 bases from V and 7 bases from J, with 20 bases between. Germline V gene lookup returns CDR1 SGHRS and CDR2 YFSETQ. The DNA of the CDR3 is TGCGCCAGCAGCTTGGCCGTCCCGGAACAGCAACCTGAGCAGTACTTC. It encodes CASSLAVPEQQPEQYF. Together with reference TRBV5-1 and TRBJ2-7, the CDR3 gives the full variable domain: KAGVTQTPRYLIKTRGQQVTLSCSPISGHRSVSWYQQTPGQGLQFLFEYFSETQRNKGNFPGRFSGRQFSNSRSEMNVSTLELGDSALYLCASSLAVPEQQPEQYFGPGTRLTVT.

This clone appeared a single time. CDR3 bases: TGTGCCAGCAGCTTAGCGGTGGGGGGGGTCTACGAGCAGTACTTC. Amino acids: CASSLAVGGVYEQYF. The rearrangement joins TRBV7-2 to TRBJ2-7; 7 bases align to TRBD2. From germline, CDR1 is SGHTA and CDR2 FQGNSA. The CDR3 runs to 15 residues. After removal of 0 bases from V and 3 bases from J, the junction contained 5 bases not matched to a gene.

The V gene is TRBV6-5, the J gene TRBJ2-7; 11 bases are a match to TRBD2. J was trimmed by 2 bases and V by 8 bases; bases with no gene match: 8. This CDR3 region has 15 residues. Germline values: CDR1 MNHEY, CDR2 SVGAGI. Here the CDR3 DNA reads TGTGCCAGCGACCGACTAGCGGGGACAACCTACGAGCAGTACTTC. Translating it yields CASDRLAGTTYEQYF.

This clone occurred many times. The V call is TRBV7-6, the J call TRBJ2-1; 8 positions agree with TRBD2. V lost 2 bases to trimming and J lost 0 bases; unmatched junction nucleotides: 6. In germline, CDR1 is SGHVS, CDR2 FNYEAQ. The CDR3 is made up of 17 amino acids. The CDR3 nucleotides are TGTGCCAGCAGCTTACTTAGCGGGATTAACTCCTACAATGAGCAGTTCTTC. Translated, it gives CASSLLSGINSYNEQFF.